A selection of T cell receptor beta chains follows, all from one sample in a study of OX40 agonist ivuxolimab in advanced cancers. The data were produced by immunoSEQ multiplex PCR, yet TCRdb's version contains in-frame clones alone and is incomplete. The data show about 35,000 clones, 65% to 85% seen once. Sequences were derived from CD4+ or CD8+ T cells sorted from blood, sampled in a trial of the OX40 agonist ivuxolimab. These TCRs come from an adult with an advanced solid tumor such as melanoma, head and neck, liver or kidney cancer. CDR3s include the opening cysteine and the closing phenylalanine or tryptophan.

j_call | v_call | cdr3_aa
TRBJ2-6 | TRBV28 | CASSPRDLSGANVLTF
TRBJ2-6 | TRBV11-2 | CASTLQGLGRANVLTF
TRBJ2-7 | TRBV5-1 | CASSGGRGWEQYF
TRBJ2-7 | TRBV9 | CASSETSGISYEQYF
TRBJ2-7 | TRBV6-5 | CASTILAGGPYEQYF
TRBJ2-3 | TRBV7-9 | CASSTTFRTRSTDTQYF
TRBJ2-6 | TRBV5-5 | CASSLAYRDLSGANVLTF
TRBJ2-7 | TRBV27 | CASSPTGTSGSYEQYF
TRBJ1-1 | TRBV12-5 | CASGLDGSNTEAFF
TRBJ1-5 | TRBV19 | CASSMGQRQPQHF
. | TRBV5-1 | CASSKSGGYEQYF
TRBJ2-3 | TRBV11-2 | CASTSGRLWTDTQYF
TRBJ2-1 | TRBV6-5 | CASSYSRLAGGNEQFF
TRBJ1-1 | TRBV19 | CASSMGKIEAFF
TRBJ2-1 | TRBV7-9 | CASSSERIGYNEQFF
TRBJ1-1 | TRBV18 | CASSPAGGVNTEAFF
TRBJ1-5 | TRBV4-1 | CASSQGELSNQPQHF
TRBJ1-5 | TRBV2 | CASSGSNNQPQHF
TRBJ2-7 | TRBV13 | CASSQLANEQYF
TRBJ1-3 | TRBV27 | CASGETGGNTIYF
TRBJ2-2 | TRBV28 | CASSFPAGEYANTGELFF
TRBJ2-5 | TRBV5-6 | CASSLRQGSEETQYF
TRBJ2-5 | TRBV4-2 | CASSQVASGGETQYF
TRBJ1-1 | TRBV27 | CASSLIGDGNTEAFF
TRBJ2-5 | TRBV28 | CARRDSPFQETQYF
TRBJ2-3 | TRBV7-9 | CASEAPQTDTQYF
TRBJ2-7 | TRBV7-9 | CASSQTSGKTYEQYF
TRBJ1-2 | TRBV14 | CASRRQGSWSYTF
TRBJ1-5 | TRBV11-2 | CASSLSGANQPQHF
TRBJ2-5 | TRBV15 | CATSRDGTGPQETQYF
TRBJ2-7 | TRBV9 | CASSVAGEGLQQYF
TRBJ1-5 | TRBV7-9 | CASSLPNQPQHF
TRBJ1-4 | TRBV28 | CASSPIPATNEKLFF
TRBJ2-7 | TRBV7-9 | CASSLGAGESEQYF
TRBJ1-5 | TRBV4-3 | CASSQAAGTYQPQHF
TRBJ1-6 | TRBV10-1 | CAGYREDNSPLHF
TRBJ2-5 | TRBV15 | CATSRDGGAETQYF
TRBJ2-7 | TRBV11-2 | CASNPGQNYEQYF
TRBJ2-3 | TRBV4-1 | CASSQDRLAGDTQYF
TRBJ2-3 | TRBV9 | CASSVDGLGDTQYF
TRBJ1-6 | TRBV27 | CASSTYKGTAELNSPLHF
TRBJ2-7 | TRBV7-9 | CASSSMGDRSSPYEQYF
TRBJ1-6 | TRBV19 | CASRPQGSPLHF
TRBJ1-4 | TRBV28 | CASSGAGTGEKLFF
TRBJ1-1 | TRBV27 | CASGPGGTEAFF
TRBJ2-5 | TRBV11-2 | CASSFGGTSEETQYF
TRBJ2-1 | TRBV5-1 | CASSLAGLAGDNEQFF
TRBJ2-1 | TRBV7-7 | CASSPIGGSYNEQFF
TRBJ2-5 | TRBV10-3 | CAITKGAGVGETQYF
TRBJ2-5 | TRBV7-3 | CASSLLGGETQYF
TRBJ2-1 | TRBV30 | CAWSNGQGLYNEQFF
TRBJ2-1 | TRBV5-6 | CASNTLGAVEQFF